This entry is about one T cell receptor beta chain. Its antigen is not identified. The data were obtained in a study of pediatric ulcerative colitis. The diagnostic colonoscopy in ulcerative colitis patients preceded any immunosuppressive treatment. Up to 500,000 reads were sequenced per sample. Method: immunoSEQ multiplex PCR; TCRdb's copy keeps in-frame clones and lacks some. The sample yields about 36,000 clones, approximately 82% seen once. Germline trimming cut 7 bases from V and 4 bases from J; bases unmatched to any gene: 6. The CDR3 totals 13 residues. Germline CDR1 SQVTM, CDR2 ANQGSEA. Broader study findings: Repertoires came from total lymphocyte DNA, so rare subsets like regulatory T cells may be missed.

The gene calls are TRBV29-1 and TRBJ2-1; 8 bases match TRBD1. The sample consisted of blood. The sequence was obtained from a girl aged 10 to 17 with moderate ulcerative colitis. CDR3 nucleotides: TGCAGCGCGTCAGGGGGCTTATACAATGAGCAGTTCTTC. This codes for CSASGGLYNEQFF.